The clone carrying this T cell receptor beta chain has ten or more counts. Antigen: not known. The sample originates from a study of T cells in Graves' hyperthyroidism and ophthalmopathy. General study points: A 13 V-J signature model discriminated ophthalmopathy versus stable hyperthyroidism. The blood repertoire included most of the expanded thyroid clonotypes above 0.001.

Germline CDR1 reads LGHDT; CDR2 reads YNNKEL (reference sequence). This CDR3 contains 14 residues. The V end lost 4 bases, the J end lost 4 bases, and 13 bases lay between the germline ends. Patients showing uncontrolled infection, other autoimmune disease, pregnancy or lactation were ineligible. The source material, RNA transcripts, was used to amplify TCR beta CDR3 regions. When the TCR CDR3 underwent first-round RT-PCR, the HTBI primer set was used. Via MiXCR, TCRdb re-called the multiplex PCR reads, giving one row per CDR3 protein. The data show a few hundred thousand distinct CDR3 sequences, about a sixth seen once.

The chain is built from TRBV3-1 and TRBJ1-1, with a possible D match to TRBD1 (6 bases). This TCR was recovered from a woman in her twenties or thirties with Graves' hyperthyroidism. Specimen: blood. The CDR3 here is CASSPRGSSTEAFF. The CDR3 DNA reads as TGTGCCAGCAGCCCCAGGGGCAGCTCCACTGAAGCTTTCTTT.